The entry below gives a single TCR beta chain sequence along with its context. The data were obtained in a study of blood T cell repertoires in COVID-19. Overall study: T cells, B-cell-depleted T cells, or PBMCs provided the cDNA or gDNA that served as material.

The CDR3 has 15 amino acids. The V end was cut by 0 bases, the J end by 3 bases, with 12 bases between. CDR1 and CDR2 (germline): MGHRA, YSYEKL. TCRdb keeps only in-frame clones here, not all; method: immunoSEQ multiplex PCR. The table includes just over 300,000 clones, around 91% detected once. Those enrolled, adults aged roughly 18 to 89 years, came from about 24 US areas. Grouping used clinical history reported by participants in a survey and questionnaire. J is TRBJ2-7 and V is TRBV4-1, with a possible D match to TRBD2 (5 bases). The receptor comes from a woman aged 18-30 years with acute COVID-19. The sequenced sample was PBMCs or T cells enriched from blood (not recorded which). The CDR3 sequence is CASSQESSGIYEQYF. In DNA form, the CDR3 reads TGCGCCAGCAGCCAAGAAAGTTCGGGAATCTACGAGCAGTACTTC.